Listed here are 24 T cell receptor beta chains from one sample, sequenced in a study of shared clonotypes between healthy human individuals. Profiling relied on immunoSEQ multiplex PCR, and the TCRdb table lists in-frame clones only, not all of them. Seen here are roughly 700,000 clones, 74% observed once, and the top ten hold approximately 1.8%. Sequencing was carried out using memory CD4+ T cells sorted from blood. Subset: CD45RA-negative fraction. These receptors were taken from a woman aged 25 to 39 in good health.

The rearrangement uses TRBV6-1 and TRBJ1-5; D gene uncertain. This CDR3 comprises 13 residues. Germline-derived CDR1 and CDR2 are MNHNS and SASEGT. V lost 5 bases and J 2 bases, leaving 7 bases between the germline ends. The CDR3 region has the DNA TGTGCCAGCAGTCGGCAGGGCAATCAGCCCCAGCATTTT. This encodes CASSRQGNQPQHF.

The rearrangement links TRBV27 to TRBJ2-2, with D uncertain. V dropped 1 base and J dropped 2 bases, with 5 bases sitting between them. Germline values: CDR1 MNHEY, CDR2 SMNVEV (reference sequence). The CDR3 extends over 14 amino acids. The CDR3 nucleotides read TGTGCCAGCAGTTTATGGCAAAACACCGGGGAGCTGTTTTTT. It yields the protein CASSLWQNTGELFF.

Concerning this clone itself: Other nucleotide sequences in the sample specify the same CDR3. The chain links TRBV5-6 to TRBJ2-7; the D gene is possibly TRBD1 (6 bases). This CDR3 is 14 amino acids long. Germline V CDR1 and CDR2: SGHDT, YYEEEE. The V gene lost 0 bases and the J gene lost 2 bases, with 9 bases spanning the gap. This chain's CDR3 is CASSLEGTTYEQYF. CDR3 DNA: TGTGCCAGCAGCTTGGAAGGGACAACCTACGAGCAGTACTTC. Looking up the rest from reference TRBV5-6 and TRBJ2-7 gives the full variable domain: DAGVTQSPTHLIKTRGQQVTLRCSPKSGHDTVSWYQQALGQGPQFIFQYYEEEERQRGNFPDRFSGHQFPNYSSELNVNALLLGDSALYLCASSLEGTTYEQYFGPGTRLTVT.

A remark on this clone: In the same sample, other DNA sequences code for this CDR3. The chain combines TRBV2 with TRBJ1-2; TRBD1 aligns across 9 bases. The germline V gene has CDR1 SNHLY and CDR2 FYNNEI. The junction had 0 bases not matched to a gene; V was cut back by 4 bases and J by 0 bases. The CDR3 covers 14 residues. CDR3 sequence reads: CASSGQGANYGYTF. The CDR3 DNA reads as TGTGCCAGCAGTGGACAGGGGGCTAACTATGGCTACACCTTC.

The V gene is TRBV7-7, the J gene TRBJ2-5, with 9 bases aligning to TRBD1. V lost 1 base and J lost 3; bases outside the gene matches: 3. Germline-derived CDR1 and CDR2 are SSHAT and FNYEAQ (reference sequence). This CDR3 comprises 15 residues. The CDR3 protein is CASSLEGTGKETQYF. The CDR3 DNA sequence: TGTGCCAGCAGCTTAGAAGGGACAGGGAAAGAGACCCAGTACTTC.

On this clone: Relative to the germline gene, one junction end is altered; a read error may explain this. This chain uses TRBV27 with TRBJ2-7; D is perhaps TRBD1 or TRBD2 (5 bases each). The CDR3 runs to 11 residues. CDR1 is MNHEY and CDR2 is SMNVEV in the germline V gene (reference sequence). The CDR3: CASSLRDQKRF. The CDR3 bases are TGTGCCAGCAGCCTCCGGGACCAAAAACGCTTC.

The rearrangement joins TRBV4-1 to TRBJ2-7; no definite D call. The CDR3 consists of 17 residues. From germline, CDR1 is MGHRA and CDR2 YSYEKL. The V end lost 1 base, the J end lost 6 bases, and 22 bases lay between the germline ends. CDR3 sequence (DNA): TGCGCCAGCAGCCAAGGTCGGCTATCACGGCCAGAGGCCGAGCAGTACTTC. Translating it yields CASSQGRLSRPEAEQYF.

V and J are TRBV28 and TRBJ1-2; tentative D call: TRBD1 (6 bases). The germline V gene has CDR1 MDHEN and CDR2 SYDVKM. This CDR3 comprises 13 residues. V was trimmed by 7 bases and J by 8 bases, leaving 17 bases between them. CDR3 residues: CASNQGRSGGYTF. The CDR3 DNA reads TGTGCCAGCAACCAGGGGCGGTCTGGCGGCTACACCTTC.

This rearrangement joins TRBV19 to TRBJ2-1; 8 nucleotides align to TRBD2. The trim removed 5 bases at V and 5 bases at J, leaving 2 bases unmatched. In germline, CDR1 is LNHDA, CDR2 SQIVND (reference sequence). The CDR3 extends over 13 amino acids. CDR3 coding DNA: TGTGCCAGTAGTCTTAGCGGGAACAATGAGCAGTTCTTC. Translated, it gives CASSLSGNNEQFF.

The CDR3 bases are TGTGCCAGCAGCTTGGTCGGGGGTGTCACAGATACGCAGTATTTT. Translation: CASSLVGGVTDTQYF. The chain carries TRBV7-7 and TRBJ2-3; possibly TRBD2 for D (6 bases). The CDR3 is made up of 15 amino acids. Germline CDR1 and CDR2: SSHAT and FNYEAQ (reference sequence). Trimming took 3 bases from V and 2 from J, leaving 12 bases between them.

This chain links TRBV27 with TRBJ1-2, with D maybe TRBD1 (5 bases). This CDR3 region has 17 residues. Germline CDR1 is MNHEY and CDR2 is SMNVEV (reference sequence). Trimming took 0 bases from V and 3 from J, leaving 17 bases between them. The CDR3 DNA reads TGTGCCAGCAGTTTATCGGGTCGGGGCTTGGGGGACTATGGCTACACCTTC. Its translation: CASSLSGRGLGDYGYTF.

The chain recombines TRBV11-2 with TRBJ1-2; D is unclear. This CDR3 is 14 amino acids long. The V and J ends lost 1 base and 8 bases respectively, with 14 bases between them. Germline V CDR1 and CDR2: SGHAT, FQNNGV. The DNA for the CDR3 is TGTGCCAGCAGCTTAGTTCTTGGGTTCGGAGGCTACACCTTC. It codes for CASSLVLGFGGYTF. Variable domain in full (rest from reference TRBV11-2 and TRBJ1-2): EAGVAQSPRYKIIEKRQSVAFWCNPISGHATLYWYQQILGQGPKLLIQFQNNGVVDDSQLPKDRFSAERLKGVDSTLKIQPAKLEDSAVYLCASSLVLGFGGYTFGSGTRLTVV.

CDR3 sequence: CASSLEWLVGENTEAFF. The DNA of the CDR3 is TGCGCCAGCAGCTTGGAATGGTTGGTGGGGGAAAACACTGAAGCTTTCTTT. The chain combines TRBV5-1 with TRBJ1-1; tentatively, D is TRBD1 (5 bases). The V and J ends lost 0 bases and 2 bases respectively, with 17 bases between them. Germline assignment: CDR1 SGHRS and CDR2 YFSETQ. The CDR3 is 17 amino acids.

This clone appeared a single time. The genes are TRBV25-1 and TRBJ2-3; 9 bases align to TRBD2. J gave up 5 bases and V 4 bases, and 10 bases lay outside the gene matches. CDR1 and CDR2 (germline): MGHDK, SYGVNS. The CDR3 contains 16 residues. CDR3 residues: CASSARSGRRGDTQYF. The CDR3 DNA is TGTGCCAGCAGTGCACGTAGCGGGAGAAGGGGAGATACGCAGTATTTT.

CDR3 nucleotide sequence: TGTGCCAGCAGTTACCTCGGAGACAGGGGGAGCTATGGCTACACCTTC. It translates to CASSYLGDRGSYGYTF. The V and J genes are TRBV6-5 and TRBJ1-2; TRBD1 matches 9 bases. Germline assignment: CDR1 MNHEY and CDR2 SVGAGI. The CDR3 contains 16 residues. V was clipped by 2 bases and J by 4 bases; unmatched bases: 8.

J is TRBJ1-3 and V is TRBV9; 7 nucleotides line up with TRBD1. The length of the CDR3 is 16 residues. With V trimmed by 4 bases and J by 4 bases, 11 bases remained unmatched. Germline V gene data show CDR1 as SGDLS and CDR2 as YYNGEE. In DNA form, the CDR3 reads TGTGCCAGCAGCTTTTACGACAGGGAGTTGGGAAACACCATATATTTT. This sequence encodes CASSFYDRELGNTIYF. The entire variable domain, with the rest obtained from reference TRBV9 and TRBJ1-3, is as follows: DSGVTQTPKHLITATGQRVTLRCSPRSGDLSVYWYQQSLDQGLQFLIQYYNGEERAKGNILERFSAQQFPDLHSELNLSSLELGDSALYFCASSFYDRELGNTIYFGEGSWLTVV.

V usage is TRBV28 and J usage is TRBJ2-7; possible D gene TRBD2, 6 bases. The CDR3 length is 12 residues. V lost 6 bases and J 6 bases, leaving 12 bases between the germline ends. Germline V gene sequence: CDR1 MDHEN, CDR2 SYDVKM. CDR3 nucleotide sequence: TGTGCCAGCAGCCCCGCGGGGTCCGAGCAGTACTTC. Translation gives CASSPAGSEQYF.

The table lists this clone with a few counts. The CDR3 nucleotides read TGTGCCAGCACTCTAGGGGGGAGGGCTCATCAGCCCCAGCATTTT. Protein: CASTLGGRAHQPQHF. The chain employs TRBV28 and TRBJ1-5, with D tentatively TRBD1 (6 bases). V was shortened by 7 bases and J by 5 bases, with 18 bases between the two germline ends. Germline V gene sequence: CDR1 MDHEN, CDR2 SYDVKM. This CDR3 spans 15 amino acids.

The V gene is TRBV25-1, the J gene TRBJ2-1; no reliable D call. With 6 bases removed from V and 6 bases from J, the gap between germline ends came to 9 bases. This CDR3 contains 12 residues. Germline CDR1 MGHDK, CDR2 SYGVNS. The CDR3 loop reads CASRARFNEQFF. The DNA of the CDR3 is TGTGCCAGCAGAGCCCGGTTCAATGAGCAGTTCTTC.

The V call is TRBV28, the J call TRBJ2-7, with D maybe TRBD2 (6 bases). In germline, CDR1 is MDHEN, CDR2 SYDVKM. This CDR3 spans 12 amino acids. Deletions cut 7 bases from V and 5 bases from J, with 12 bases between. CDR3 DNA sequence: TGTGCCAGCACGGACTGGAGGGACGAGCAGTACTTC. Translating it yields CASTDWRDEQYF.

The V and J genes are TRBV2 and TRBJ2-7; D assignment may be TRBD1 or TRBD2 (7 bases each). The CDR3 totals 13 residues. Germline V lookup: CDR1 SNHLY, CDR2 FYNNEI. V was cut by 6 bases and J by 7 bases, with 16 bases left in between. Here the CDR3 DNA reads TGTGCCAGCAGAGGGGAGGGGGCGCGGGAGCAGTACTTC. Its translation is CASRGEGAREQYF.

The rearrangement uses TRBV15 and TRBJ2-1; 8 bases match TRBD1. Germline trimming cut 3 bases from V and 2 bases from J; bases unmatched to any gene: 3. There are 15 residues in the CDR3. Per germline, CDR1 LNHNV and CDR2 YYDKDF (reference sequence). The CDR3 DNA is TGTGCCACCAGCAGGGACAGGGAGCCCTACAATGAGCAGTTCTTC. Its protein product is CATSRDREPYNEQFF. The full variable domain, its missing parts supplied by reference TRBV15 and TRBJ2-1, is DAMVIQNPRYQVTQFGKPVTLSCSQTLNHNVMYWYQQKSSQAPKLLFHYYDKDFNNEADTPDNFQSRRPNTSFCFLDIRSPGLGDTAMYLCATSRDREPYNEQFFGPGTRLTVL.

This clone has a handful of counts. The V and J genes are TRBV14 and TRBJ2-7; D remains unclear. The CDR3 covers 14 residues. Germline values: CDR1 SGHDN, CDR2 FVKESK. V lost 0 bases and J 6 bases, leaving 12 bases between the germline ends. CDR3 region: CASSQDRWFREQYF. The DNA of the CDR3 is TGTGCCAGCAGCCAAGATAGATGGTTTCGCGAGCAGTACTTC.

The chain's CDR3 is CASSLGNLRGRYSYEQYF. As DNA, the CDR3 is TGTGCCAGCAGTTTAGGCAACCTTAGGGGCCGATATTCCTACGAGCAGTACTTC. The chain has TRBV27 and TRBJ2-7; perhaps TRBD1 as D (5 bases). This CDR3 is built from 18 residues. Trimming cost V 2 bases and J 1 base, with 21 bases left between them. Per germline, CDR1 MNHEY and CDR2 SMNVEV (reference sequence).